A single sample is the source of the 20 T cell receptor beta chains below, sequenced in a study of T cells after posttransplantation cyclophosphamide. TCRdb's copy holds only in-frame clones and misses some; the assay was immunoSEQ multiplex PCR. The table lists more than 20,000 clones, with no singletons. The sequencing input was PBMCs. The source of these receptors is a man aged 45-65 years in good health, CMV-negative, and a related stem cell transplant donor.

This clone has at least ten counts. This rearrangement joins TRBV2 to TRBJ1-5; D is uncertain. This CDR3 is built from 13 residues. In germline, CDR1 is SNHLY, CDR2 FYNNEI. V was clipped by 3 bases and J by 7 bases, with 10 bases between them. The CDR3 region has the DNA TGTGCCAGCAGTGACACGGGAGAGCAGCCCCAGCATTTT. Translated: CASSDTGEQPQHF. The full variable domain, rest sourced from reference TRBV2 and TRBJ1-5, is EPEVTQTPSHQVTQMGQEVILRCVPISNHLYFYWYRQILGQKVEFLVSFYNNEISEKSEIFDDQFSVERPDGSNFTLKIRSTKLEDSAMYFCASSDTGEQPQHFGDGTRLSIL.

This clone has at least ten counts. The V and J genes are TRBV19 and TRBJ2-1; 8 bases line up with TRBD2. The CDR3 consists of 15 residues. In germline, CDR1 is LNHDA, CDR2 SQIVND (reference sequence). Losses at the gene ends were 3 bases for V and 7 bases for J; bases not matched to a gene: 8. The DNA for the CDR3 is TGTGCCAGTAGTATCTGGGCGGGGGGTTCGAATGAGCAGTTCTTC. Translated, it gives CASSIWAGGSNEQFF.

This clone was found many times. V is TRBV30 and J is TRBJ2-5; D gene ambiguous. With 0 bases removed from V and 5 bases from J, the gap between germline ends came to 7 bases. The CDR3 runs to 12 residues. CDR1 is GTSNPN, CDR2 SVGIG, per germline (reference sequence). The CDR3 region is CAWSVGSETQYF. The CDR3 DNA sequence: TGTGCCTGGAGTGTGGGCTCGGAGACCCAGTACTTC. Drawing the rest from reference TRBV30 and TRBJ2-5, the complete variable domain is SQTIHQWPATLVQPVGSPLSLECTVEGTSNPNLYWYRQAAGRGLQLLFYSVGIGQISSEVPQNLSASRPQDRQFILSSKKLLLSDSGFYLCAWSVGSETQYFGPGTRLLVL.

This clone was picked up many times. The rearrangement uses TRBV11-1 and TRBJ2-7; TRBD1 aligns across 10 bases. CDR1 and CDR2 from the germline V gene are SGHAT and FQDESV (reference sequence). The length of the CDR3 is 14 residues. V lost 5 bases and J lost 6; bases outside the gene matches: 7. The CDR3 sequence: CASSVGTGDPEQYF. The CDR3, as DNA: TGTGCCAGCAGCGTCGGGACAGGGGACCCCGAGCAGTACTTC.

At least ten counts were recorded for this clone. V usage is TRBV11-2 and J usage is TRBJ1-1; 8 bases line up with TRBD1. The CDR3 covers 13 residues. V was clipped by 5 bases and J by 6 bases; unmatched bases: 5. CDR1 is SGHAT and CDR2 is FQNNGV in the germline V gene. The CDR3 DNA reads TGTGCCAGCAGCAGAGACAGGGGCGCTGAAGCTTTCTTT. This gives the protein CASSRDRGAEAFF.

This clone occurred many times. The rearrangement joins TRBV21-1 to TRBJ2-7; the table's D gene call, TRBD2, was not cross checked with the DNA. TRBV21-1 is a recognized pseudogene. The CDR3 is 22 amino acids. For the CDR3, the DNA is TGTGCCAGCAGCAAAGGAGACGCGGTAGCGGGAGCTTTTAATTCAATTTACTCCGAGCAGTACTTC. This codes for CASSKGDAVAGAFNSIYSEQYF.

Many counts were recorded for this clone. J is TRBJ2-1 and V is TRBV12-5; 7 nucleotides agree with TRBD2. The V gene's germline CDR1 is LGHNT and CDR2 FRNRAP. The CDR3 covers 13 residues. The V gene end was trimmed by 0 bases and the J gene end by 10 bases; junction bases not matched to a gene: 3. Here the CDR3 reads CASGLVGGVEQFF. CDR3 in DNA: TGTGCTAGTGGTTTGGTGGGAGGGGTCGAGCAGTTCTTC.

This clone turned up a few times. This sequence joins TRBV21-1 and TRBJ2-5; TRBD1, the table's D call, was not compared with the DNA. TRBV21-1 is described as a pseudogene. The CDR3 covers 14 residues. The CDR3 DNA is TGTGCCAGCAGGGGTGCAGGGGCGAGGGAGACCCAGTACTTC. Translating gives CASRGAGARETQYF.

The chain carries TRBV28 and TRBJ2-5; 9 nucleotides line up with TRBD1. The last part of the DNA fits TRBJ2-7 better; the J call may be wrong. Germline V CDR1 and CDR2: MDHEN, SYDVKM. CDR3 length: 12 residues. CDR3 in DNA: TGTGCCAGCAGGACAGGGGGCTACGAGCAGTACTTC. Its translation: CASRTGGYEQYF.

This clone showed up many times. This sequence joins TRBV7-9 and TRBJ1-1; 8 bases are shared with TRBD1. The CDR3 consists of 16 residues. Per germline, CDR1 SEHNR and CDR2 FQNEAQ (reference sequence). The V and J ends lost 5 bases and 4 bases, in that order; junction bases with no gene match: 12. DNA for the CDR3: TGTGCCAGCAGCGCTGACAGGGGCCTTTTGGGCACTGAAGCTTTCTTT. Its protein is CASSADRGLLGTEAFF.

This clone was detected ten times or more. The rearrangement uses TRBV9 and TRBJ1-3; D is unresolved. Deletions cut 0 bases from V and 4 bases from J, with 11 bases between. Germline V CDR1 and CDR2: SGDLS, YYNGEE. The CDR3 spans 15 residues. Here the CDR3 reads CASSVAAGRGNTIYF. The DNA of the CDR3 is TGTGCCAGCAGCGTAGCTGCGGGGAGAGGAAACACCATATATTTT.

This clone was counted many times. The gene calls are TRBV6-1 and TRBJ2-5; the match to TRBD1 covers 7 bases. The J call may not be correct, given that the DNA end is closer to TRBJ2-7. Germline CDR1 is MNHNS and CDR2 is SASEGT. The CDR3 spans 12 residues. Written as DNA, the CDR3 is TGTGCCAGCAGGCTAGACAGGGACGAGCAGTACTTC. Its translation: CASRLDRDEQYF.

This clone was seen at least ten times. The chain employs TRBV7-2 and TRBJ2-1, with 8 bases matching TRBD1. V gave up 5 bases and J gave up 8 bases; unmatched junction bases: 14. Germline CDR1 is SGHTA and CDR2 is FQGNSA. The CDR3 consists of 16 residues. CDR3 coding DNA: TGTGCCAGCAGCCGCGGACAGGGTAGTAGGATGGATGAGCAGTTCTTC. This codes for CASSRGQGSRMDEQFF.

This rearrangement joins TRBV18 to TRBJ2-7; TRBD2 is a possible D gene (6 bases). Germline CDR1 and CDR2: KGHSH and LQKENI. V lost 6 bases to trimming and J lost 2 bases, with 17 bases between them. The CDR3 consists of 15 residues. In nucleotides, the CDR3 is TGTGCCAGCTCTGAAATTAGGGCGGGACCCTACGAGCAGTACTTC. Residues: CASSEIRAGPYEQYF. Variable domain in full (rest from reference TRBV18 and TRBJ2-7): NAGVMQNPRHLVRRRGQEARLRCSPMKGHSHVYWYRQLPEEGLKFMVYLQKENIIDESGMPKERFSAEFPKEGPSILRIQQVVRGDSAAYFCASSEIRAGPYEQYFGPGTRLTVT.

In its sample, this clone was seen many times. The CDR3 DNA reads TGTGCCAGCACCACTAACAGGGGACTTAACACCGGGGAGCTGTTTTTT. It yields the protein CASTTNRGLNTGELFF. The chain uses TRBV5-4 and TRBJ2-2; D may be TRBD1 (7 bases). Trimming shortened V by 6 bases and J by 2 bases, and 17 bases separated the two germline ends. The CDR3 runs 16 residues. CDR1 and CDR2 from the germline V gene are SGHNT and YYREEE (reference sequence).

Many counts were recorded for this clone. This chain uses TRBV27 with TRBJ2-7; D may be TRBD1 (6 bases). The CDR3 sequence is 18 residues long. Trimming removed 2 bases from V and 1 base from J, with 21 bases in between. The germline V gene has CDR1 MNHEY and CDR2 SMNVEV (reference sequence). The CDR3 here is CASSLEGPRQARSYEQYF. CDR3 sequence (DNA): TGTGCCAGCAGTTTAGAGGGGCCTAGACAGGCGAGGTCCTACGAGCAGTACTTC.

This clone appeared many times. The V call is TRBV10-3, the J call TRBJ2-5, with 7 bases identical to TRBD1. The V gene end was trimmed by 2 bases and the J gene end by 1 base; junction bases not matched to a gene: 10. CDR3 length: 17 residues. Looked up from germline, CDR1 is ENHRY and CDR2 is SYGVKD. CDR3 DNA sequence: TGTGCCATCAGTGAGAATAGTAACAGGGGCGCCCAAGAGACCCAGTACTTC. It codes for CAISENSNRGAQETQYF.

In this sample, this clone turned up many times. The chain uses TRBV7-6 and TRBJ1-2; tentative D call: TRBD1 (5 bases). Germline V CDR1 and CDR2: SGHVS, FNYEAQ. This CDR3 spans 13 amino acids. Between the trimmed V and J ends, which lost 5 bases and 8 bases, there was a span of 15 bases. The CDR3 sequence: CASSPRQNSGYTF. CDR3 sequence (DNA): TGTGCCAGCAGCCCTCGACAGAACTCGGGCTACACCTTC. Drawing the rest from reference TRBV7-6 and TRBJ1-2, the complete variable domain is GAGVSQSPRYKVTKRGQDVALRCDPISGHVSLYWYRQALGQGPEFLTYFNYEAQQDKSGLPNDRFSAERPEGSISTLTIQRTEQRDSAMYRCASSPRQNSGYTFGSGTRLTVV.

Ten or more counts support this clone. The CDR3 bases are TGTGCCACCAGCAGAGTAGGAGCGGGTTACAATGAGCAGTTCTTC. Translated: CATSRVGAGYNEQFF. V is TRBV15 and J is TRBJ2-1; D may be TRBD2 (6 bases). This CDR3 has 15 residues. V lost 1 base, J lost 4 bases, and 11 bases lay in between. The germline V gene encodes CDR1 LNHNV and CDR2 YYDKDF (reference sequence).

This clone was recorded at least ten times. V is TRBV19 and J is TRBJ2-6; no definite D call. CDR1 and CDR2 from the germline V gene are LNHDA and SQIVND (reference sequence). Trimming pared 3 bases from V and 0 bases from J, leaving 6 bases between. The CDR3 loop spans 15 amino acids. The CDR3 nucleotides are TGTGCCAGTAGTATTAAGAGCTCTGGGGCCAACGTCCTGACTTTC. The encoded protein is CASSIKSSGANVLTF.